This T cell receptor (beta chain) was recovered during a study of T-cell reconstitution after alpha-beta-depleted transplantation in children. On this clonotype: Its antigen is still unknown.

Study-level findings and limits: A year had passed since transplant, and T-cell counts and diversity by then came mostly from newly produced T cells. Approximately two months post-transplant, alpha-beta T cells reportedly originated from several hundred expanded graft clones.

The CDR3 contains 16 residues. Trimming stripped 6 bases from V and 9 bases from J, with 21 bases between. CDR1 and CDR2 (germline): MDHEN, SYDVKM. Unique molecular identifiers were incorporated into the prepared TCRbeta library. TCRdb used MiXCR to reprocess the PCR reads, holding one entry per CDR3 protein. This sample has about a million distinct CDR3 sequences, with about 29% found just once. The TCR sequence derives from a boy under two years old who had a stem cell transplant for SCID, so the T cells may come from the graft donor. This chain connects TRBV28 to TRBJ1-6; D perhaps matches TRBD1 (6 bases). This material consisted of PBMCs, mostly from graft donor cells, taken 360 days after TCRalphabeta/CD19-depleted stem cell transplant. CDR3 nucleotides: TGTGCCAGCAGGGAGGGGGGGGCATCTCCTAGTTCACCCCTCCACTTT. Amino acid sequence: CASREGGASPSSPLHF.